These T cell receptor beta chains were read from a single sample in a study of response to subunit inactivated influenza vaccine. TCRdb used MiXCR to reprocess the RT-PCR reads, holding one entry per CDR3 protein. The sample has about 520,000 distinct CDR3 sequences; approximately 11% are singletons. The input for sequencing was PBMCs from blood, taken roughly 48 days after vaccination. The receptors were gathered from a man in his fifties or sixties who received an inactivated influenza vaccine. Both conserved end residues are part of each CDR3. The D gene is left open where the match is weak. Size is stated for part of the rows, as once, few or many counts, or as a class when the clone is expanded.

size,V,D,J,CDR3,DNA
many,TRBV12-3/TRBV12-4,TRBD2,TRBJ2-1,CASSRLAGLYNEQFF,TGTGCCAGCAGTCGTCTAGCGGGGTTATACAATGAGCAGTTCTTC
NA,TRBV7-2,NA,TRBJ2-1,CASSSMRLGNEQFF,TGTGCCAGCAGCTCAATGAGGTTAGGGAATGAGCAGTTCTTC
many,TRBV5-1,TRBD1,TRBJ2-1,CASSLTGGLDEQFF,TGCGCCAGCAGCCTGACAGGGGGCCTCGATGAGCAGTTCTTC
few,TRBV5-6,NA,TRBJ1-1,CASSLVGARTEAFF,TGTGCCAGCAGCTTGGTGGGGGCGCGCACTGAAGCTTTCTTT
many,TRBV20-1,NA,TRBJ1-1,CSARTGAWNTEAFF,TGCAGTGCTAGAACCGGGGCCTGGAACACTGAAGCTTTCTTT
few,TRBV5-5,NA,TRBJ2-3,CASSSIAAPSTDTQYF,TGTGCCAGCAGCTCAATAGCGGCTCCTAGCACAGATACGCAGTATTTT
few,TRBV5-1,NA,TRBJ1-5,CASSPDGQSHQPQHF,TGCGCCAGCAGCCCAGACGGACAGTCCCATCAGCCCCAGCATTTT
few,TRBV11-2,TRBD1,TRBJ2-7,CASTRDGTGGTYEQYF,TGTGCCAGCACCCGAGACGGGACAGGGGGGACCTACGAGCAGTACTTC
NA,TRBV6-2/TRBV6-3,NA,TRBJ2-7,CASRSTGANSYEQYF,TGTGCCAGCAGATCCACGGGGGCCAACTCCTACGAGCAGTACTTC
NA,TRBV12-3/TRBV12-4,TRBD2,TRBJ2-5,CASSFHTPPGLAAGLQETQYF,TGTGCCAGCAGTTTTCACACCCCTCCGGGACTAGCAGCGGGACTCCAAGAGACCCAGTACTTC
NA,TRBV10-3,TRBD1,TRBJ1-4,CVITPDRGFEKLFF,TGTGTCATCACCCCCGACAGGGGTTTTGAAAAACTGTTTTTT
many,TRBV24-1,TRBD1,TRBJ2-1,CATSKRQGSSYNEQFF,TGTGCCACCAGTAAAAGACAGGGCAGCTCCTACAATGAGCAGTTCTTC
few,TRBV5-1,TRBD1,TRBJ2-4,CASSLQGENIQYF,TGCGCCAGCAGCCTACAGGGGGAAAACATTCAGTACTTC
NA,TRBV2,NA,TRBJ1-4,CASSEGRGKLFF,TGTGCCAGCAGTGAAGGACGCGGCAAACTGTTTTTT
many,TRBV2,TRBD2,TRBJ2-5,CASTISGSGETQYF,TGTGCCAGCACCATTAGCGGGAGCGGCGAGACCCAGTACTTC
NA,TRBV5-1,TRBD2,TRBJ2-7,CAGGGSSGYEQYF,TGCGCCGGCGGCGGGAGTTCGGGGTACGAGCAGTACTTC
many,TRBV5-1,NA,TRBJ2-1,CASSSRTQYNEQFF,TGCGCCAGCAGCTCTCGGACACAGTACAATGAGCAGTTCTTC
NA,TRBV4-2,TRBD2,TRBJ2-7,CASSQEERGATYEQYF,TGTGCCAGCAGCCAAGAAGAGCGGGGGGCCACCTACGAGCAGTACTTC
NA,TRBV7-8,NA,TRBJ2-7,CASSPRTNPLEQYF,TGTGCCAGCAGCCCTCGGACTAACCCCCTGGAGCAGTACTTC
many,TRBV11-2,TRBD2,TRBJ2-7,CASSPRLAITPWEQYF,TGTGCCAGCAGCCCGAGACTAGCAATAACGCCGTGGGAGCAGTACTTC
NA,TRBV7-9,TRBD1,TRBJ2-7,CASSLGGDRGYEQYF,TGTGCCAGCAGCTTAGGAGGGGACAGGGGCTACGAGCAGTACTTC
NA,TRBV14,NA,TRBJ2-6,CASSQDRAGSGANVLTF,TGTGCCAGCAGCCAAGATCGGGCCGGGTCTGGGGCCAACGTCCTGACTTTC
NA,TRBV6-5,TRBD2,TRBJ2-7,CASSYPTSGDPLVWEQYF,TGTGCCAGCAGTTACCCGACTAGCGGGGATCCTTTGGTCTGGGAGCAGTACTTC
NA,TRBV5-1,NA,TRBJ2-1,CASSLSPRDEQFF,TGCGCCAGCAGCTTGAGCCCCCGGGATGAGCAGTTCTTC
NA,TRBV21-1,NA,TRBJ1-1,CASSPHGVEGQPEAFF,TGTGCCAGCAGCCCCCATGGCGTCGAGGGTCAACCTGAAGCTTTCTTT
NA,TRBV9,NA,TRBJ1-2,CASSGGGNYGYTF,TGTGCCAGCAGTGGAGGTGGGAACTATGGCTACACCTTC
once,TRBV13,TRBD2,TRBJ2-7,CASSSRVAGGLLYEQYF,TGTGCCAGCAGCTCTCGGGTAGCGGGAGGTTTACTCTACGAGCAGTACTTC
many,TRBV5-1,TRBD2,TRBJ2-7,CASSIGLAGGYYEQYF,TGCGCCAGCAGCATAGGACTAGCGGGAGGCTACTACGAGCAGTACTTC
few,TRBV12-3/TRBV12-4,NA,TRBJ1-4,CASRRSDTTNEKLFF,TGTGCCAGCAGACGATCGGATACAACTAATGAAAAACTGTTTTTT
NA,TRBV2,NA,TRBJ1-5,CASSEQSSNQPQHF,TGTGCCAGCAGTGAACAGTCGAGCAATCAGCCCCAGCATTTT
many,TRBV6-5,TRBD2,TRBJ2-5,CASSYGVAGGVETQYF,TGTGCCAGCAGTTACGGAGTAGCGGGGGGGGTAGAGACCCAGTACTTC
NA,TRBV7-2,TRBD1,TRBJ2-7,CASLPGQGAREQYF,TGTGCCAGCCTGCCGGGACAGGGGGCCCGCGAGCAGTACTTC
few,TRBV14,NA,TRBJ2-5,CASSQDPGSRKTQYF,TGTGCCAGCAGCCAAGATCCCGGGAGTCGAAAGACCCAGTACTTC